Listed below are T cell receptor beta chains from one sample, sequenced in a study of blood T cells in healthy people across ages. TCRdb re-derived calls from the 5' RACE reads in MiXCR, one entry per CDR3 protein. The table includes 1.5 million to 2 million distinct CDR3 sequences, about 30% detected once. The material sequenced was blood. These TCRs come from a woman in her 30s in good health. Both conserved end residues are part of each CDR3. The order of the fields is J gene, V gene, clone size, D gene, CDR3 DNA, CDR3 protein. A D gene is named only where the DNA matches it firmly. The size entry is marked missing in some rows and otherwise reads once, few, many or a size class.

J gene: TRBJ2-4
V gene: TRBV24-1
clone size: many
D gene: -
CDR3 DNA: TGTGCCACCAGTGATTCCGGGGGAGCCAAAAACATTCAGTACTTC
CDR3 protein: CATSDSGGAKNIQYF

J gene: TRBJ2-7
V gene: TRBV10-2
clone size: many
D gene: -
CDR3 DNA: TGCGCCAGCAGCGCAGTGGGATACTACGAGCAGTACTTC
CDR3 protein: CASSAVGYYEQYF

J gene: TRBJ2-5
V gene: TRBV20-1
clone size: -
D gene: -
CDR3 DNA: TGCAGTGCTAGGGACTCGTACCAAGAGGCCCAGTACTTC
CDR3 protein: CSARDSYQEAQYF

J gene: TRBJ2-5
V gene: TRBV24-1
clone size: -
D gene: TRBD1
CDR3 DNA: TGTGCCACCAGTGATCCCGGGACAGGGGGCAGGAACCAAGAGACCCAGTACTTC
CDR3 protein: CATSDPGTGGRNQETQYF

J gene: TRBJ2-6
V gene: TRBV20-1
clone size: few
D gene: TRBD1
CDR3 DNA: TGCAGTGCTAGAGACTTAGGACAGGGATTCTCTGGGGCCAACGTCCTGACTTTC
CDR3 protein: CSARDLGQGFSGANVLTF

J gene: TRBJ1-4
V gene: TRBV7-9
clone size: many
D gene: TRBD1
CDR3 DNA: TGTGCCAGCAGCCCGGGACAGGGTAATGAAAAACTGTTTTTT
CDR3 protein: CASSPGQGNEKLFF

J gene: TRBJ2-1
V gene: TRBV2
clone size: few
D gene: -
CDR3 DNA: TGTGCCAGCAGTGAACGGCTAGCTGGAAGGTTTAAGTTCTTC
CDR3 protein: CASSERLAGRFKFF

J gene: TRBJ2-5
V gene: TRBV2
clone size: -
D gene: -
CDR3 DNA: TGTGCCAGCAGTGAGCAGGGAAGACACCAAGAGACCCAGTACTTC
CDR3 protein: CASSEQGRHQETQYF

J gene: TRBJ2-3
V gene: TRBV6-4
clone size: -
D gene: -
CDR3 DNA: TGTGCCAGCATCTCTCTGGAGAACATCACAGATACGCAGTATTTT
CDR3 protein: CASISLENITDTQYF

J gene: TRBJ2-7
V gene: TRBV18
clone size: -
D gene: TRBD1
CDR3 DNA: TGTGCCAGCTCGCCTACACAGGGGGCGCGAAACGAGCAGTACTTC
CDR3 protein: CASSPTQGARNEQYF

J gene: TRBJ2-7
V gene: TRBV6-1
clone size: -
D gene: -
CDR3 DNA: TGTGCCAGCAGGTTGCTTATAATCTACGAGCAGTACTTC
CDR3 protein: CASRLLIIYEQYF

J gene: TRBJ1-1
V gene: TRBV6-2/TRBV6-3
clone size: -
D gene: -
CDR3 DNA: TGTGCCAGCAGTTATGTCACTGAAGCTTTCTTT
CDR3 protein: CASSYVTEAFF

J gene: TRBJ1-2
V gene: TRBV12-3/TRBV12-4
clone size: -
D gene: TRBD1
CDR3 DNA: TGTGCCAGCAGTGGGGGACAGGGGATTAACTATGGCTACACCTTC
CDR3 protein: CASSGGQGINYGYTF

J gene: TRBJ2-3
V gene: TRBV2
clone size: few
D gene: TRBD2
CDR3 DNA: TGTGCCAGCAGTCATCCGGGACTAGCGGGAGCTGATACGCAGTATTTT
CDR3 protein: CASSHPGLAGADTQYF

J gene: TRBJ2-1
V gene: TRBV7-2
clone size: few
D gene: -
CDR3 DNA: TGTGCCAGCAGCTTAATGGCCTGGGACAATGAGCAGTTCTTC
CDR3 protein: CASSLMAWDNEQFF

J gene: TRBJ2-3
V gene: TRBV6-4
clone size: few
D gene: -
CDR3 DNA: TGTGCCACCTGTTGCTTGGTGGTGCGTCTCCAGGCAGATACGCAGTATTTT
CDR3 protein: CATCCLVVRLQADTQYF

J gene: TRBJ2-5
V gene: TRBV10-3
clone size: few
D gene: TRBD1
CDR3 DNA: TGTGCCATCAGCGGGACAGGGGAAGAGACCCAGTACTTC
CDR3 protein: CAISGTGEETQYF

J gene: TRBJ1-1
V gene: TRBV7-2
clone size: -
D gene: -
CDR3 DNA: TGTGCCAGCAGCTGGGAAGAATTGGCTGAAGCTTTCTTT
CDR3 protein: CASSWEELAEAFF

J gene: TRBJ1-1
V gene: TRBV28
clone size: -
D gene: -
CDR3 DNA: TGTGCCAGCAGTGAAGAGATGAACACTGAAGCTTTCTTT
CDR3 protein: CASSEEMNTEAFF

J gene: TRBJ2-1
V gene: TRBV7-2
clone size: many
D gene: TRBD2
CDR3 DNA: TGTGCCAGCAGTCTGGGACTAGGGGATGAGCAGTTCTTC
CDR3 protein: CASSLGLGDEQFF

J gene: TRBJ2-7
V gene: TRBV12-3/TRBV12-4
clone size: many
D gene: TRBD1
CDR3 DNA: TGTGCCAGCAGCCAGTACAGGGGTCAAACCTACGAGCAGTACTTC
CDR3 protein: CASSQYRGQTYEQYF

J gene: TRBJ1-1
V gene: TRBV24-1
clone size: few
D gene: -
CDR3 DNA: TGTGCCACCATGAATAGGACCATGAACACTGAAGCTTTCTTT
CDR3 protein: CATMNRTMNTEAFF

J gene: TRBJ2-1
V gene: TRBV7-6
clone size: -
D gene: -
CDR3 DNA: TGTGCCAGCAGCTTAGAGGTCGGGACGCCCCCGTTCTTC
CDR3 protein: CASSLEVGTPPFF

J gene: TRBJ2-3
V gene: TRBV20-1
clone size: -
D gene: TRBD2
CDR3 DNA: TGCAGTGCAACACCGGGACTACGGACAGATACGCAGTATTTT
CDR3 protein: CSATPGLRTDTQYF

J gene: TRBJ1-3
V gene: TRBV12-3/TRBV12-4
clone size: -
D gene: -
CDR3 DNA: TGTGCCAGCAGTTTAGTTAAGGTTCCTCACTCTGGAAACACCATATATTTT
CDR3 protein: CASSLVKVPHSGNTIYF

J gene: TRBJ2-7
V gene: TRBV30
clone size: -
D gene: TRBD1
CDR3 DNA: TGTGCCTGGAGTGCCGAGGGGGCCGCCTACGAGCAGTACTTC
CDR3 protein: CAWSAEGAAYEQYF

J gene: TRBJ2-5
V gene: TRBV28
clone size: -
D gene: TRBD2
CDR3 DNA: TGTGCCAGCAGTTCCGCCGGGACTAGCGGGGGGGGGAGAGAGACCCAGTACTTC
CDR3 protein: CASSSAGTSGGGRETQYF

J gene: TRBJ2-7
V gene: TRBV12-3/TRBV12-4
clone size: many
D gene: -
CDR3 DNA: TGTGCCAGCAGTCCTCTTGTGCCCCTTGCGGTGGTTTACGAGCAGTACTTC
CDR3 protein: CASSPLVPLAVVYEQYF

J gene: TRBJ2-4
V gene: TRBV20-1
clone size: few
D gene: -
CDR3 DNA: TGCAGTGCCCAAAGCCAGCAACTAGCCAAAAACATTCAGTACTTC
CDR3 protein: CSAQSQQLAKNIQYF